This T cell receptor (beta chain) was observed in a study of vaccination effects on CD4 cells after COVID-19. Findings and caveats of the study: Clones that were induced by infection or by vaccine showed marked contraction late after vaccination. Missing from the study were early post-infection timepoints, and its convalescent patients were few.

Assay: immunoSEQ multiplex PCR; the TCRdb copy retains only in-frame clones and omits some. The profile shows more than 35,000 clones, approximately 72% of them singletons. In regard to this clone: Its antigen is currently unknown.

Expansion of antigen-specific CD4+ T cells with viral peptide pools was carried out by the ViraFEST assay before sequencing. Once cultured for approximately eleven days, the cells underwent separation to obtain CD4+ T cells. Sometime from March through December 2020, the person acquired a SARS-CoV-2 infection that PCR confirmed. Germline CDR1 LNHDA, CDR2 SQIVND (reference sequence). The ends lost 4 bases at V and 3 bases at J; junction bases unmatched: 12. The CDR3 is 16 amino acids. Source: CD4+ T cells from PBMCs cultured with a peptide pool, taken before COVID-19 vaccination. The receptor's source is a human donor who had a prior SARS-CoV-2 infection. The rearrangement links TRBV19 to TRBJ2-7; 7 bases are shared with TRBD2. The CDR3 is CASSTRWNAGVYEQYF. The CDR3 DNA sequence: TGTGCCAGTAGTACCAGGTGGAACGCGGGGGTCTACGAGCAGTACTTC.